These 14 T cell receptor beta chains were all obtained from the same sample, sequenced in a study of monozygotic twins with inflammatory bowel disease. Using the 5' RACE reads, TCRdb records one entry per CDR3 protein without DNA. The sample data list under 200,000 distinct CDR3 sequences. Sequencing input: blood. The receptors were gathered from a human donor with ulcerative colitis or Crohn's disease, or a healthy co-twin of an affected twin (not recorded which).

The J gene is TRBJ2-1, the V gene TRBV9; the TCRdb call, TRBD2, lacks DNA for checking. Germline lookup yields CDR1 SGDLS and CDR2 YYNGEE. CDR3 length: 19 residues. This CDR3 is CASSVVGTSGVFSYNEQFF. The entire variable domain, with the rest obtained from reference TRBV9 and TRBJ2-1, is as follows: DSGVTQTPKHLITATGQRVTLRCSPRSGDLSVYWYQQSLDQGLQFLIQYYNGEERAKGNILERFSAQQFPDLHSELNLSSLELGDSALYFCASSVVGTSGVFSYNEQFFGPGTRLTVL.

This rearrangement joins TRBV7-9 to TRBJ2-4. The CDR3 covers 16 residues. In germline, CDR1 is SEHNR, CDR2 FQNEAQ (reference sequence). CDR3: CASSLSDTKAKNIQYF.

The chain uses TRBV20-1 and TRBJ1-5; TCRdb selects TRBD1, and the lack of DNA leaves this call unchecked. In germline, CDR1 is DFQATT, CDR2 SNEGSKA (reference sequence). This CDR3 region has 13 residues. This CDR3 reads CSARQGPHQPQHF.

The genes are TRBV7-2 and TRBJ2-1; no DNA is available, so the TRBD2 call from TCRdb remains unchecked. Germline V lookup: CDR1 SGHTA, CDR2 FQGNSA. The CDR3 loop spans 16 amino acids. CDR3 residues: CASSSWTSGSLNEQFF.

The genes are TRBV11-3 and TRBJ2-2. Germline V CDR1 and CDR2: SGHNT, YENEEA. This CDR3 region has 13 residues. This CDR3 is CASSFSVGGELFF.

The chain carries TRBV20-1 and TRBJ2-4; absent DNA, TCRdb's TRBD2 call cannot be checked. The CDR3 length is 14 residues. CDR1 is DFQATT and CDR2 is SNEGSKA in the germline V gene (reference sequence). CDR3 loop: CSARDYGRRNIQYF.

The chain links TRBV29-1 to TRBJ2-3; without DNA, the TCRdb call of TRBD1 cannot be checked. The V gene's germline CDR1 is SQVTM and CDR2 ANQGSEA. CDR3 length: 13 amino acids. Here the CDR3 reads CSVVGRSTDTQYF.

V gene TRBV5-1 combines with J gene TRBJ1-3; the TCRdb call, TRBD1, lacks DNA for checking. The CDR3 is 16 residues long. Germline V gene lookup returns CDR1 SGHRS and CDR2 YFSETQ. The CDR3 is CASSARQGDSGNTIYF.

CDR3: CASSLFLGKDSPLHF. The chain uses TRBV5-1 and TRBJ1-6. The CDR3 runs to 15 residues. Germline CDR1 is SGHRS and CDR2 is YFSETQ.

CDR3 sequence reads: CASSSMTEYGYTF. The chain is built from TRBV7-2 and TRBJ1-2; TCRdb's D gene call, TRBD1, goes unchecked for lack of DNA. Germline V gene lookup returns CDR1 SGHTA and CDR2 FQGNSA. CDR3 length: 13 residues.

The V and J genes are TRBV27 and TRBJ2-5. Germline CDR1 and CDR2: MNHEY and SMNVEV (reference sequence). This CDR3 has 17 amino acids. The chain's CDR3 is CASSFSSGRRLQETQYF.

The chain employs TRBV5-1 and TRBJ2-2. Germline lookup yields CDR1 SGHRS and CDR2 YFSETQ. The CDR3 is 16 amino acids. CDR3: CASSLDGAPNTGELFF.

The chain couples TRBV6-2 or TRBV6-3 to TRBJ2-5; with no DNA, the TCRdb D assignment of TRBD1 cannot be verified. The CDR3 contains 14 residues. Germline lookup yields CDR1 MNHEY and CDR2 SVGEGT. CDR3 residues: CASSYYPGQGGEYF.

This sequence joins TRBV6-2 or TRBV6-3 and TRBJ1-3. Germline V gives CDR1 MNHEY, CDR2 SVGEGT. CDR3 length: 15 amino acids. CDR3 region: CASSYQRSSGNTIYF.